This T cell receptor beta chain is drawn from a study of T-cell memory formation after mild COVID-19. The table lists this clonotype with a few counts. The antigen is unknown. 5'RACE with constant-segment primers built TCRalpha and TCRbeta cDNA libraries with UMIs. TCRdb passed the 5' RACE reads through MiXCR, listing each CDR3 protein once. The sample carries fewer than 600,000 distinct CDR3 sequences, roughly 22% recorded once. Germline lookup yields CDR1 DFQATT and CDR2 SNEGSKA (reference sequence). The CDR3 spans 13 residues. Deletions cut 2 bases from V and 6 bases from J, with 13 bases between. General study points: Certain responding clones were present in pre-infection memory, suggesting participation of cross-reactive memory. Among contracting clones, CD4+ were mainly CM/EM and CD8+ enriched in EMRA. Confirmation was lacking for SARS-CoV-2 specificity of second-wave clones that peaked on day 37.

The sequence was collected from an adult woman who had mild COVID-19 (a few samples of this study predate the infection). Cell type and time point are not known. The material sequenced was PBMCs or a T cell subset sorted from them (not recorded which). The J gene is TRBJ1-2, the V gene TRBV20-1; D may be TRBD1 (6 bases). The CDR3 reads CSARPQGRDGYTF. CDR3 bases: TGCAGTGCTAGACCCCAGGGGAGGGATGGCTACACCTTC.